This passage covers 5 T cell receptor beta chains from one sample sequenced in a study of T cells in localized non-small cell lung cancer. Some clones are missing from TCRdb's copy, which holds only in-frame ones; the method was immunoSEQ multiplex PCR. The table has approximately 1,800 clones, less than 25% seen once. The sequencing here drew on normal lung tissue next to the tumor, taken before any cancer treatment. All receptors come from a male donor at least 60 years old with stage I lung adenocarcinoma.

V and J are TRBV6-8 and TRBJ1-4, with 9 bases matching TRBD1. CDR1 is MNHGY and CDR2 is SAAAGT in the germline V gene. The CDR3 spans 15 residues. Germline trimming cut 4 bases from V and 7 bases from J; bases unmatched to any gene: 7. In DNA form, the CDR3 reads TGTGCCAGCAGTTTAACTCGGGACAGGGTTGAAAAACTGTTTTTT. Translating gives CASSLTRDRVEKLFF.

This clone has more than one count but fewer than ten. The rearrangement links TRBV9 to TRBJ1-5; 7 bases line up with TRBD1. CDR3 length: 13 residues. CDR1 and CDR2 from the germline V gene are SGDLS and YYNGEE. After removal of 5 bases from V and 6 bases from J, the junction contained 5 bases not matched to a gene. In DNA, the CDR3 is TGTGCCAGCAGGGGACAGATCGGTCAGCCCCAGCATTTT. It codes for CASRGQIGQPQHF. The full variable domain, with the rest looked up from reference TRBV9 and TRBJ1-5, is DSGVTQTPKHLITATGQRVTLRCSPRSGDLSVYWYQQSLDQGLQFLIQYYNGEERAKGNILERFSAQQFPDLHSELNLSSLELGDSALYFCASRGQIGQPQHFGDGTRLSIL.

This clone turned up a few times. J is TRBJ2-2 and V is TRBV11-3, with TRBD1 matching over 8 bases. The ends lost 5 bases at V and 2 bases at J; junction bases unmatched: 7. Germline V gene data show CDR1 as SGHNT and CDR2 as YENEEA. The CDR3 is made up of 16 amino acids. The CDR3 nucleotides read TGTGCCAGCAGCGGAGGGGGGACAGGCAACACCGGGGAGCTGTTTTTT. Encoded protein: CASSGGGTGNTGELFF.

Sample share makes this clone large. The V and J genes are TRBV11-3 and TRBJ2-2, with unresolved D. V was cut by 3 bases and J by 4 bases, with 9 bases left in between. This CDR3 spans 14 amino acids. Germline CDR1 is SGHNT and CDR2 is YENEEA. The CDR3 DNA reads TGTGCCAGCAGCTTCGCAGACTCCACCGGGGAGCTGTTTTTT. Translated: CASSFADSTGELFF.

The rearrangement links TRBV19 to TRBJ2-1; no definite D call. V was clipped by 3 bases and J by 0 bases, with 12 bases between them. Germline lookup yields CDR1 LNHDA and CDR2 SQIVND (reference sequence). The CDR3 sequence is 16 residues long. This CDR3 reads CASSIFGQSSYNEQFF. CDR3 sequence (DNA): TGTGCCAGTAGTATCTTCGGCCAGAGCTCCTACAATGAGCAGTTCTTC. Full variable domain (outside the CDR3, taken from reference TRBV19 and TRBJ2-1): DGGITQSPKYLFRKEGQNVTLSCEQNLNHDAMYWYRQDPGQGLRLIYYSQIVNDFQKGDIAEGYSVSREKKESFPLTVTSAQKNPTAFYLCASSIFGQSSYNEQFFGPGTRLTVL.